The 24 T cell receptor beta chains below all came from one sample that was sequenced in a study of control samples from healthy donors and cancer patients. Repertoires were generated with immunoSEQ multiplex PCR, while TCRdb's copy carries only in-frame clones and drops some. The sample carries around 110,000 clones, about 93% recorded once. The source material was blood. The origin of the receptors is a man aged 25-40 years in good health.

The chain carries TRBV7-9 and TRBJ1-4; D remains unclear. The CDR3 contains 12 residues. CDR1 SEHNR and CDR2 FQNEAQ come from the germline V gene (reference sequence). Trimming shortened V by 0 bases and J by 8 bases, and 4 bases separated the two germline ends. CDR3 amino acids: CASSLAAEKLFF. CDR3 DNA: TGTGCCAGCAGCTTAGCAGCGGAAAAACTGTTTTTT. Based on the CDR3 plus reference TRBV7-9 and TRBJ1-4, the full variable domain is DTGVSQNPRHKITKRGQNVTFRCDPISEHNRLYWYRQTLGQGPEFLTYFQNEAQLEKSRLLSDRFSAERPKGSFSTLEIQRTEQGDSAMYLCASSLAAEKLFFGSGTQLSVL.

The chain links TRBV5-8 to TRBJ2-7; 14 bases fit TRBD2. V trimming: 5 bases; J trimming: 0 bases; junction bases outside the gene matches: 4. CDR3 size: 16 residues. CDR1 and CDR2 from the germline V gene are SGHTS and YDEGEE. Here the CDR3 reads CASRPGTSGSSYEQYV. The CDR3 nucleotides are TGTGCCAGCAGACCTGGGACTAGCGGGAGCTCCTACGAGCAGTACGTC.

V and J are TRBV30 and TRBJ1-2; D uncertain. This CDR3 has 16 residues. Trimming pared 2 bases from V and 4 bases from J, leaving 20 bases between. Germline-derived CDR1 and CDR2 are GTSNPN and SVGIG (reference sequence). In nucleotides, the CDR3 is TGTGCCTGGAGTACGAGAGGGCAAGGAGCTTCCTATGGCTACACCTTC. Amino acids: CAWSTRGQGASYGYTF.

The genes are TRBV5-1 and TRBJ1-1; perhaps TRBD1 as D (6 bases). Deletions cut 4 bases from V and 4 bases from J, with 11 bases between. This CDR3 is built from 13 residues. Germline CDR1 SGHRS, CDR2 YFSETQ. CDR3 bases: TGCGCCAGCAGCCTCGGGGGCCCCACTGAAGCTTTCTTT. Its protein is CASSLGGPTEAFF.

The chain uses TRBV18 and TRBJ1-1; the D is unclear. CDR3 size: 13 residues. The V end lost 6 bases, the J end lost 6 bases, and 14 bases lay between the germline ends. Germline V gives CDR1 KGHSH, CDR2 LQKENI. The CDR3 DNA sequence: TGTGCCAGCTCCCCCGGAACGGTCTCTGAAGCTTTCTTT. Its translation is CASSPGTVSEAFF.

The chain recombines TRBV10-3 with TRBJ2-2, with no clear D. The CDR3 runs to 14 residues. Germline CDR1 reads ENHRY; CDR2 reads SYGVKD. The V and J ends lost 0 bases and 4 bases respectively, with 6 bases between them. DNA of the CDR3: TGTGCCATCAGTGAGTCGCGTGGCACCGGGGAGCTGTTTTTT. Protein product: CAISESRGTGELFF.

The V call is TRBV2, the J call TRBJ1-6, with a possible D match to TRBD1 (5 bases). V gave up 1 base and J gave up 9 bases, with 10 bases separating them. CDR1 is SNHLY, CDR2 FYNNEI, per germline. The CDR3 loop spans 14 amino acids. The DNA of the CDR3 is TGTGCCAGCAGTGAAGATTTAACAGGTTCACCCCTCCACTTT. Translating it yields CASSEDLTGSPLHF.

The V and J genes are TRBV28 and TRBJ2-7; D may be TRBD1 or TRBD2 (5 bases each). This CDR3 is built from 20 residues. V was trimmed by 2 bases and J by 6 bases, leaving 32 bases between them. The germline V gene has CDR1 MDHEN and CDR2 SYDVKM. The CDR3 coding sequence is TGTGCCAGCAGTTTAACTATGGACCGATTCGGGACCCCGTTGCACGGCGAGCAGTACTTC. It codes for CASSLTMDRFGTPLHGEQYF.

The V gene is TRBV29-1, the J gene TRBJ1-2; D may be TRBD1 (6 bases). V was pared by 7 bases and J by 6 bases, with 15 bases between. The CDR3 is 12 amino acids. CDR1 is SQVTM and CDR2 is ANQGSEA in the germline V gene. The CDR3 coding sequence is TGCAGCGCCGGGGGGCGGTTGGATGGCTACACCTTC. It is translated as CSAGGRLDGYTF.

The rearrangement joins TRBV5-6 to TRBJ1-5; TRBD1 is a possible D gene (6 bases). The ends were cut back, 0 bases at V and 4 bases at J, with 11 bases in the middle. CDR1 is SGHDT and CDR2 is YYEEEE in the germline V gene. The CDR3 is 15 amino acids. The CDR3 reads CASSLGQVRNQPQHF. In DNA, the CDR3 is TGTGCCAGCAGCTTGGGACAGGTTAGGAATCAGCCCCAGCATTTT.

This chain connects TRBV18 to TRBJ1-6, with D tentatively TRBD1 (5 bases). V lost 3 bases, J lost 6 bases, and 9 bases lay in between. Germline CDR1 reads KGHSH; CDR2 reads LQKENI. The CDR3 spans 14 residues. The CDR3 region has the DNA TGTGCCAGCTCACCGGATGGGGCTAATTCACCCCTCCACTTT. Encoded protein: CASSPDGANSPLHF.

The chain links TRBV2 to TRBJ2-3, with 7 bases aligning to TRBD1. This CDR3 has 16 amino acids. J gave up 2 bases and V 5 bases, and 10 bases lay outside the gene matches. The germline CDR1 and CDR2 sequences are SNHLY and FYNNEI. CDR3 region: CASSKDRVTSTDTQYF. As DNA, the CDR3 is TGTGCCAGCAGTAAAGACAGGGTAACTTCCACAGATACGCAGTATTTT. The entire variable domain, with the rest obtained from reference TRBV2 and TRBJ2-3, is as follows: EPEVTQTPSHQVTQMGQEVILRCVPISNHLYFYWYRQILGQKVEFLVSFYNNEISEKSEIFDDQFSVERPDGSNFTLKIRSTKLEDSAMYFCASSKDRVTSTDTQYFGPGTRLTVL.

This rearrangement joins TRBV2 to TRBJ2-5, with D possibly being TRBD1 (6 bases). V lost 3 bases and J 5 bases, leaving 13 bases between the germline ends. This CDR3 spans 14 amino acids. Germline CDR1 SNHLY, CDR2 FYNNEI. DNA of the CDR3: TGTGCCAGCAGTGAGAAACAGGGTAGGGAGACCCAGTACTTC. It translates to CASSEKQGRETQYF.

The CDR3 DNA reads as TGTGCCAGCAGCTGGGGACAGAATCAGCCCCAGCATTTT. Its protein product is CASSWGQNQPQHF. The chain carries TRBV7-9 and TRBJ1-5; TRBD1 matches 7 bases. The CDR3 has 13 amino acids. Germline V gene lookup returns CDR1 SEHNR and CDR2 FQNEAQ (reference sequence). V was clipped by 4 bases and J by 4 bases; unmatched bases: 1.

This clone was counted once. The V and J genes are TRBV5-6 and TRBJ2-1; D gene unclear. V was trimmed by 0 bases and J by 0 bases, leaving 7 bases between them. The germline CDR1 and CDR2 sequences are SGHDT and YYEEEE. There are 15 residues in the CDR3. The CDR3 here is CASSLVRGSYNEQFF. Written as DNA, the CDR3 is TGTGCCAGCAGCTTGGTCAGAGGCTCCTACAATGAGCAGTTCTTC.

The V gene is TRBV7-8, the J gene TRBJ2-7; no definite D call. Trimming pared 5 bases from V and 2 bases from J, leaving 16 bases between. The CDR3 is 15 amino acids. Germline CDR1 SGHVS, CDR2 FQNEAQ. Here the CDR3 reads CASSQTQVWAYEQYF. CDR3 nucleotide sequence: TGTGCCAGCAGCCAAACTCAGGTTTGGGCCTACGAGCAGTACTTC. Full variable domain (remainder filled in from reference TRBV7-8 and TRBJ2-7): GAGVSQSPRYKVAKRGQDVALRCDPISGHVSLFWYQQALGQGPEFLTYFQNEAQLDKSGLPSDRFFAERPEGSVSTLKIQRTQQEDSAVYLCASSQTQVWAYEQYFGPGTRLTVT.

This clone came up once. The gene calls are TRBV6-4 and TRBJ1-4; D is unclear. The V gene's germline CDR1 is MRHNA and CDR2 SNTAGT. V lost 6 bases and J 5 bases, leaving 16 bases between the germline ends. The length of the CDR3 is 15 residues. In nucleotides, the CDR3 is TGTGCCAGCAGCGTTAGGACCGGGAGAAATGAAAAACTGTTTTTT. Its protein product is CASSVRTGRNEKLFF.

This chain joins TRBV25-1 and TRBJ1-4; D gene ambiguous. The germline gives CDR1 MGHDK, CDR2 SYGVNS. V lost 8 bases to trimming and J lost 7 bases, with 11 bases between them. The length of the CDR3 is 12 residues. The CDR3 DNA reads TGTGCCAGCCACCGAATCTCTGAAAAACTGTTTTTT. Translation gives CASHRISEKLFF. Looking up the rest from reference TRBV25-1 and TRBJ1-4 gives the full variable domain: EADIYQTPRYLVIGTGKKITLECSQTMGHDKMYWYQQDPGMELHLIHYSYGVNSTEKGDLSSESTVSRIRTEHFPLTLESARPSHTSQYLCASHRISEKLFFGSGTQLSVL.

This chain joins TRBV28 and TRBJ2-1; tentatively, D is TRBD1 or TRBD2 (5 bases each). This CDR3 has 13 amino acids. Per germline, CDR1 MDHEN and CDR2 SYDVKM. Trimming cost V 5 bases and J 5 bases, with 10 bases left between them. CDR3 bases: TGTGCCAGCAGTATGGGGACCAACAATGAGCAGTTCTTC. As protein: CASSMGTNNEQFF. The variable domain in full, with the rest retrieved from reference TRBV28 and TRBJ2-1, is DVKVTQSSRYLVKRTGEKVFLECVQDMDHENMFWYRQDPGLGLRLIYFSYDVKMKEKGDIPEGYSVSREKKERFSLILESASTNQTSMYLCASSMGTNNEQFFGPGTRLTVL.

This clone was found once. This chain joins TRBV9 and TRBJ2-1, with a possible D match to TRBD1 (7 bases). Trimming left V 4 bases short and J 6 bases short, with 14 bases between. CDR3 size: 14 residues. Germline CDR1 reads SGDLS; CDR2 reads YYNGEE. CDR3 DNA sequence: TGTGCCAGCAGCCCCGCGGAGGGGGCCAATGAGCAGTTCTTC. Protein: CASSPAEGANEQFF.

The chain uses TRBV28 and TRBJ1-3; D is uncertain. Deletions cut 5 bases from V and 1 base from J, with 9 bases between. CDR1 and CDR2 (germline): MDHEN, SYDVKM. The CDR3 is 14 residues long. CDR3 sequence (DNA): TGTGCCAGCAGTAGGTTATCTTCTGGAAACACCATATATTTT. Translated: CASSRLSSGNTIYF.

This chain joins TRBV5-1 and TRBJ1-1; no clear D gene. V was trimmed by 4 bases and J by 1 base, leaving 11 bases between them. Germline V gene data show CDR1 as SGHRS and CDR2 as YFSETQ. The CDR3 spans 14 residues. CDR3 amino acids: CASSVTAGNTEAFF. The CDR3 region has the DNA TGCGCCAGCAGCGTGACGGCGGGGAACACTGAAGCTTTCTTT.

This clone was seen only once. The chain recombines TRBV25-1 with TRBJ2-7; 7 positions match TRBD1. Germline CDR1 MGHDK, CDR2 SYGVNS. V lost 0 bases to trimming and J lost 2 bases; unmatched junction nucleotides: 4. The CDR3 totals 15 residues. CDR3 in DNA: TGTGCCAGCAGTGAATATGGGACAGCGACCTACGAGCAGTACTTC. Encoded protein: CASSEYGTATYEQYF.

The rearrangement uses TRBV9 and TRBJ2-6, with 9 bases identical to TRBD1. Germline CDR1 and CDR2: SGDLS and YYNGEE. The CDR3 totals 16 residues. In DNA form, the CDR3 reads TGTGCAGAGAGGGACAGGGAGTTCTCTGGGGCCAACGTCCTGACTTTC. Amino acids: CAERDREFSGANVLTF.